This TCR beta chain was recorded in a study of T cell responses to AZD1222 COVID-19 vaccine. This clone showed up just once. TCRdb's table, derived via immunoSEQ multiplex PCR, lists solely in-frame clones and lacks some. The repertoire holds roughly 160,000 clones, with around 94% as singletons. The CDR3 runs 19 residues. The V gene's germline CDR1 is WSHSY and CDR2 SAAADI. Losses at the gene ends were 5 bases for V and 7 bases for J; bases not matched to a gene: 24. Sequences were derived from peripheral blood, sampled on day 0 of AZD1222 vaccination. This rearrangement joins TRBV10-2 to TRBJ1-1; 8 bases agree with TRBD1. The clonotype comes from an adult in good health. The CDR3 DNA reads as TGCGCCAGCAGTCCCCCCTTCCCCTCGGTGGACAGGGTGCGGATTGAAGCTTTCTTT. Its translation: CASSPPFPSVDRVRIEAFF.